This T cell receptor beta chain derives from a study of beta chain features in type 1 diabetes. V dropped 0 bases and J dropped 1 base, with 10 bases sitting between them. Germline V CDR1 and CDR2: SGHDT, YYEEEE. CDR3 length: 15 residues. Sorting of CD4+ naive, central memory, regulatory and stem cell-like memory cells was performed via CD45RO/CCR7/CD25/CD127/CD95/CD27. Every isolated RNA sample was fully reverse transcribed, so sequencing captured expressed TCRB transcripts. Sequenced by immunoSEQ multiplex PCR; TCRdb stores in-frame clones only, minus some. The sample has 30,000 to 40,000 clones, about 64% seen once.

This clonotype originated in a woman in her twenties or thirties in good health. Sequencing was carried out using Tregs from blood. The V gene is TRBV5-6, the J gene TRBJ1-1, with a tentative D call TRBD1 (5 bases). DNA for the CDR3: TGTGCCAGCAGCTTGGGTTTCACAGGGAACACTGAAGCTTTCTTT. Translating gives CASSLGFTGNTEAFF.